This TCR beta chain emerged from a study of T cell responses to AZD1222 COVID-19 vaccine. TCRdb's table, derived via immunoSEQ multiplex PCR, lists solely in-frame clones and lacks some. Of over 140,000 clones listed, 92% are singletons. J lost 5 bases, V lost 6 bases, and 7 bases had no gene match. The CDR3 has 14 residues. Germline V gene sequence: CDR1 LNHNV, CDR2 YYDKDF (reference sequence). To note about this clone: The antigen is unknown.

General study points: After the peak T cell response, and only then, were repertoires sampled.

The V and J genes are TRBV15 and TRBJ1-5; 7 bases are shared with TRBD1. The TCR sequence derives from an adult in good health. The source was peripheral blood, collected on day 0 of AZD1222 vaccination. Here the CDR3 reads CATSFPGGDQPQHF. CDR3 bases: TGTGCCACCAGTTTTCCAGGGGGGGATCAGCCCCAGCATTTT. The full variable domain, completed using reference TRBV15 and TRBJ1-5, is DAMVIQNPRYQVTQFGKPVTLSCSQTLNHNVMYWYQQKSSQAPKLLFHYYDKDFNNEADTPDNFQSRRPNTSFCFLDIRSPGLGDTAMYLCATSFPGGDQPQHFGDGTRLSIL.